This T cell receptor beta chain is from a study of T cells in Graves' hyperthyroidism and ophthalmopathy (dated by TCRdb to the late 2010s). About the study as a whole: Peripheral blood was sampled at the time of initial diagnosis, prior to any treatment. Prospective prediction of ophthalmopathy was tested in an independent validation cohort consisting of 18 to 20 hyperthyroidism patients and some 15 patients who later progressed to ophthalmopathy. The study also compared thyroid tissue and blood T-cell repertoires from more than 5 Graves' hyperthyroidism patients. A discovery cohort of around 100 patients, approximately 45 with Graves' ophthalmopathy and about 60 with stable Graves' hyperthyroidism, was used to find distinguishing TCR V-J signatures. For training and testing, the 80 to 100 patients in the discovery cohort were randomly divided in a 7:3 ratio. After blood sampling, hyperthyroidism patients were treated with methimazole at a starting dose of 30 mg daily, and ophthalmopathy patients were treated with high-dose intravenous methylprednisolone. The paper describes TCR Vbeta CDR3 sequencing of 135 peripheral blood samples, made up of 43 ophthalmopathy patients, roughly 75 hyperthyroidism patients and some 17 progressor patients.

The TCR beta CDR3 regions were amplified from the RNA transcripts. The TCR CDR3 was subjected to a first round of RT-PCR using the HTBI primer set and the Qiagen OneStep RT-PCR kit. A second multiplex PCR round built the libraries, followed by size selection and purification. The libraries were sequenced on an Illumina HiSeq2000 using paired-end 100 bp reads. As for how the authors treated the data: SOAPnuke was used to process the raw data, throwing out any read that contained adapters or uncalled bases, had a mean Phred below 15, or lacked an exact constant-primer or identifier match. COPE v1.2.5 was used to merge high-quality paired reads, and clonotypes were defined as unique nucleotide sequences. MiTCR v1.1 was used to align clonotypes to the IMGT TRBV, TRBD and TRBJ reference segments. The analysis was restricted to V-J combinations with a frequency above 0.0001, which together covered 98% to 99.2% of the repertoires. The TCS score was defined as F50 (clonal expansion) divided by E x V (chaos), with BLOSUM62-based TCRdist calculated between CDR3 peptides within each V-J. Welch's t-statistics and random forest reduced 500 to 650 V-J features to 13, which were used in a naive Bayes classifier (R e1071). TCRdb ran its own pipeline on the public reads, namely fastp trimming at Q25 and MiXCR clone calling, and kept in-frame beta chains. Merged by CDR3 protein, the rows form single entries marked with the most common genes and DNA. The V and J calls follow TCRdb's processing rather than the paper's. The sample includes 350,000 to 450,000 distinct CDR3 sequences, with about 14% observed a single time. Of the sample, 11% is held by the ten largest clones.

The germline V gene (reference sequence) specifies SGHKS as CDR1 and YYEKEE as CDR2. Germline trimming: 0 bases from V, 0 bases from J; junction bases outside gene matches: 1. The CDR3 holds 17 amino acids from the cysteine to the phenylalanine. Kept here is only the CDR3 DNA, which spans 51 bases and is read in frame from base 1. A patient counted as having stable Graves' hyperthyroidism if no progression to ophthalmopathy occurred over 18 months of follow-up. Hyperthyroidism patients were newly diagnosed, with disease duration under 2 months, and aged 18 to 65 years. Patients with uncontrolled infections, other autoimmune diseases, pregnancy or lactation were excluded. Diagnoses were established on the basis of clinical symptoms, serum thyroxine and TRAb, thyroid ultrasound, and orbital computed tomography. PBMCs were isolated from more than 9 ml of fresh peripheral blood by Ficoll-Paque density gradient centrifugation. Trizol reagent was used to extract total RNA, and RNA quality was then checked on an Agilent 2100 Bioanalyzer.

Study-level results and caveats: Sample size was not statistically predetermined, and blinding of investigators to group allocation was not performed. In validation, progression to ophthalmopathy was predicted by the model with 70.59% sensitivity and 72.22% specificity, a median of around 5.9 months before onset. Most expanded thyroid clonotypes (frequency above 0.001) were also detected in blood, suggesting blood repertoires may reflect thyroid immune responses. A 13 V-J signature model separated ophthalmopathy from stable hyperthyroidism, with around 91% sensitivity and about 81% specificity in cross-validation and 80%/75% in testing.

This clonotype was observed many times. Its antigen remains unidentified. No per-base quality is available; no much larger clone lies one base away. The clonotype was recovered from a woman aged 60-75 years with Graves' hyperthyroidism. Recombination linked TRBV5-5 to TRBJ2-3, and 13 junctional nucleotides match TRBD2. Sequencing used blood. The CDR3 region: CASSLVGLAGSTDTQYF. At the DNA level, the sequence is TGTGCCAGCAGCTTGGTGGGACTAGCGGGAAGCACAGATACGCAGTATTTT. With the portions outside the CDR3 filled from the reference TRBV5-5 and TRBJ2-3 genes, the complete variable region becomes DAGVTQSPTHLIKTRGQQVTLRCSPISGHKSVSWYQQVLGQGPQFIFQYYEKEERGRGNFPDRFSARQFPNYSSELNVNALLLGDSALYLCASSLVGLAGSTDTQYFGPGTRLTVL.